The 6 T cell receptor beta chains given below trace back to one sample, sequenced in a study of cytomegalovirus exposure and HLA in healthy donors (dated by TCRdb to 2016 to 2017). The receptor library was made with the immunoSEQ multiplex PCR assay. A mixture of 60 forward primers for TCR Vbeta segments and 13 reverse primers for TCR Jbeta segments was used in the multiplex PCR. Not all clones reach the TCRdb copy of this immuneACCESS table, which keeps in-frame sequences only. Checked studies attribute under half of the gap to unresolved V genes and leave the rest unexplained. A total of roughly 120,000 clones appear in this sample, over 75% of them only once. The ten largest clonotypes hold around 5% of the sample. The sample taken for sequencing was PBMCs. The receptors come from a man between 25 and 39 years old in good health and CMV-seronegative.

The J gene is TRBJ1-1, the V gene TRBV20-1; 7 bases line up with TRBD1. Germline V lookup: CDR1 DFQATT, CDR2 SNEGSKA (reference sequence). The CDR3 is made up of 11 amino acids. V dropped 6 bases and J dropped 7; count of bases not matched to a gene: 5. The CDR3 protein is CSATGQDEAFF. For the CDR3, the DNA is TGCAGTGCAACCGGACAGGATGAAGCTTTCTTT.

The rearrangement uses TRBV4-3 and TRBJ2-2, with D uncertain. Trimming took off 0 bases at V and 5 bases at J, with 13 bases between the two ends. This CDR3 region has 16 residues. Germline-derived CDR1 and CDR2 are LGHNA and YSLEER. The CDR3: CASSQDLYYGTGELFF. The CDR3 nucleotides read TGCGCCAGCAGCCAAGATCTCTACTACGGGACCGGGGAGCTGTTTTTT.

The J gene is TRBJ2-7, the V gene TRBV29-1, with a possible D match to TRBD1 (6 bases). Germline V gives CDR1 SQVTM, CDR2 ANQGSEA. V was cut by 3 bases and J by 7 bases, with 16 bases left in between. CDR3 length equals 13 residues. CDR3: CSVDGQGPGEQYF. The DNA of the CDR3 is TGCAGCGTTGACGGGCAGGGGCCTGGGGAGCAGTACTTC.

J is TRBJ2-6 and V is TRBV30; 9 nucleotides agree with TRBD1. V lost 8 bases to trimming and J lost 2 bases; unmatched junction nucleotides: 1. This CDR3 is 13 amino acids long. Per the germline V gene, CDR1 is GTSNPN and CDR2 is SVGIG (reference sequence). The CDR3 loop is CAGDRAGANVLTF. The CDR3 DNA follows: TGTGCCGGGGACAGGGCTGGGGCCAACGTCCTGACTTTC.

The table lists this clone with a few counts. This sequence joins TRBV6-1 and TRBJ2-7; 9 nucleotides agree with TRBD1. With V trimmed by 4 bases and J by 5 bases, 9 bases remained unmatched. CDR1 and CDR2 (germline): MNHNS, SASEGT. The CDR3 runs to 15 residues. The CDR3 spells CASSATGTGIDEQYF. In DNA, the CDR3 is TGTGCCAGCAGTGCCACCGGGACAGGGATAGACGAGCAGTACTTC.

The V and J genes are TRBV5-6 and TRBJ1-1, with a possible D match to TRBD1 (6 bases). CDR1 is SGHDT, CDR2 YYEEEE, per germline. V lost 4 bases and J 0 bases, leaving 13 bases between the germline ends. The CDR3 has 15 residues. CDR3 nucleotide sequence: TGTGCCAGCAGCCTACGGACAGTTTTGAACACTGAAGCTTTCTTT. Amino acid sequence: CASSLRTVLNTEAFF.